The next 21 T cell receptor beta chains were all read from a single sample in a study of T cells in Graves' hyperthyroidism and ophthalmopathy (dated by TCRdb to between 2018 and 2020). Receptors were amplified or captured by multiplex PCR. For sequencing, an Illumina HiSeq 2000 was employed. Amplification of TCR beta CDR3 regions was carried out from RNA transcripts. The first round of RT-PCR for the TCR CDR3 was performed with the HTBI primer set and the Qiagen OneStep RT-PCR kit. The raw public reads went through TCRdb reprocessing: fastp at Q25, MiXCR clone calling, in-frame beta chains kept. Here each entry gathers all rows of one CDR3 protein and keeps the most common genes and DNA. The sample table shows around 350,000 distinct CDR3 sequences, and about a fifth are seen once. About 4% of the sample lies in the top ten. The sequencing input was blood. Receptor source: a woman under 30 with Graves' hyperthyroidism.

CDR3 sequence (DNA): TGTGCCAGCAGGACAGGGGAGCCCGGGGAGGAAAACTATGGCTACACCTTC. This encodes CASRTGEPGEENYGYTF. The J gene is TRBJ1-2, the V gene TRBV6-2 or TRBV6-3; 8 nucleotides agree with TRBD1. Germline trimming cut 6 bases from V and 2 bases from J; bases unmatched to any gene: 14. The CDR3 is 17 residues long. Germline lookup yields CDR1 MNHEY and CDR2 SVGEGT.

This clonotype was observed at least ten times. For the CDR3, the DNA is TGCAGTGCTAGACAGGGGATGAACACTGAAGCTTTCTTT. It specifies CSARQGMNTEAFF. The J gene is TRBJ1-1, the V gene TRBV20-1, with a possible D match to TRBD1 (6 bases). Germline loops: CDR1 DFQATT, CDR2 SNEGSKA (reference sequence). Trimming stripped 2 bases from V and 0 bases from J, with 7 bases between. The CDR3 length is 13 residues.

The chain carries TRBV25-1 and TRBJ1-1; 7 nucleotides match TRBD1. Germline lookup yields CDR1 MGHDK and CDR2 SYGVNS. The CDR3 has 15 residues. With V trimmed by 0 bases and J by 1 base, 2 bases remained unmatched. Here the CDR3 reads CASSEYRDRNTEAFF. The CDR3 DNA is TGTGCCAGCAGTGAATATCGGGACAGGAACACTGAAGCTTTCTTT.

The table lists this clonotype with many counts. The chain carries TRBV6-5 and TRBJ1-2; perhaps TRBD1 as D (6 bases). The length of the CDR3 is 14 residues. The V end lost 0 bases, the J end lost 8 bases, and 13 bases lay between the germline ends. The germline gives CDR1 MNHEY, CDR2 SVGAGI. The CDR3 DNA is TGTGCCAGCAGTTACTCAGGGGGGACGGAGGGCTACACCTTC. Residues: CASSYSGGTEGYTF.

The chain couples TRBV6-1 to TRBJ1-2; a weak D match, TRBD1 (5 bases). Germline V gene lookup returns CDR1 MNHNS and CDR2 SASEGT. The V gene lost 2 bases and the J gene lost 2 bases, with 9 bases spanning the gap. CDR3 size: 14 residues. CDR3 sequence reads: CASSERTYNYGYTF. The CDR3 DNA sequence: TGTGCCAGCAGTGAACGGACATACAACTATGGCTACACCTTC.

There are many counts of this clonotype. The CDR3 DNA follows: TGCAGTGCTAGAGATTGGGGAAGTGAGGGTCGCGAGCAGTACTTC. Translated: CSARDWGSEGREQYF. The chain is built from TRBV20-1 and TRBJ2-7; D perhaps matches TRBD2 (5 bases). There are 15 residues in the CDR3. The germline CDR1 and CDR2 sequences are DFQATT and SNEGSKA (reference sequence). V lost 0 bases and J lost 6, with 18 bases in between.

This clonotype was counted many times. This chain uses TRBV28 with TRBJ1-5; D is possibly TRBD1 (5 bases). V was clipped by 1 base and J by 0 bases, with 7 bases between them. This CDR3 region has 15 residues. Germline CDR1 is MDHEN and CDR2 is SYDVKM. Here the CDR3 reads CASSLSGHSNQPQHF. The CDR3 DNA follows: TGTGCCAGCAGTTTATCCGGACATAGCAATCAGCCCCAGCATTTT.

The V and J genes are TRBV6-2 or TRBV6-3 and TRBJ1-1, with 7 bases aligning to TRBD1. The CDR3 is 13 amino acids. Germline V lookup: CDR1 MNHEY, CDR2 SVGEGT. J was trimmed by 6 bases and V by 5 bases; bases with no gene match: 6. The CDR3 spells CASSILGQAEAFF. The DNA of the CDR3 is TGTGCCAGCAGTATCCTTGGACAGGCTGAAGCTTTCTTT.

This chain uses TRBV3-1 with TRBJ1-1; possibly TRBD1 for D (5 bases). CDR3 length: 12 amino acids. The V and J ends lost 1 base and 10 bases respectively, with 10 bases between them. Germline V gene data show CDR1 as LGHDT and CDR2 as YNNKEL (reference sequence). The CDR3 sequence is CASSQAGTGAFF. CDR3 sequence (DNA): TGTGCCAGCAGCCAAGCTGGGACGGGAGCTTTCTTT.

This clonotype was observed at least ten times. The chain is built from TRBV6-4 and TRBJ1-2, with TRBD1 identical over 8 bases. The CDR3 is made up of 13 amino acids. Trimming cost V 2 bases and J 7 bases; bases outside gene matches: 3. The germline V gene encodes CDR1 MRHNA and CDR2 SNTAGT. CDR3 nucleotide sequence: TGTGCCAGCAGTGACACCAGGGGGCTTGGCTACACCTTC. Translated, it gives CASSDTRGLGYTF.

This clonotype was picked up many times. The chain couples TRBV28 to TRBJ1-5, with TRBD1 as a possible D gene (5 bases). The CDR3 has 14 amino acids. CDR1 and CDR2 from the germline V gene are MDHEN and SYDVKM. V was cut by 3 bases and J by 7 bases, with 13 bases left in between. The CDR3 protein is CASSLIGDHQPQHF. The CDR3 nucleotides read TGTGCCAGCAGTTTGATTGGGGACCACCAGCCCCAGCATTTT.

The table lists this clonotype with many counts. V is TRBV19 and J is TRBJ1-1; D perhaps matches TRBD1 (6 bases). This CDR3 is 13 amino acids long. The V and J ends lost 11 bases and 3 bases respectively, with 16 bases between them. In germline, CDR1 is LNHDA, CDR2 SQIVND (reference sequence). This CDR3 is CALRAEGDTEAFF. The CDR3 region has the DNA TGTGCCCTTCGCGCGGAGGGGGACACTGAAGCTTTCTTT.

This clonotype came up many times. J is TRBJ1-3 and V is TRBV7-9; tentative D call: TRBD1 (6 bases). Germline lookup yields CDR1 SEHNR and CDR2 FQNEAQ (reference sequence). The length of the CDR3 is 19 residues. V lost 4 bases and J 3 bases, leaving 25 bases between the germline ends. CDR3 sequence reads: CASSSPIYPLQGLGNTIYF. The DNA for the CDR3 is TGTGCCAGCAGCTCCCCGATATACCCTCTACAGGGTCTTGGAAACACCATATATTTT.

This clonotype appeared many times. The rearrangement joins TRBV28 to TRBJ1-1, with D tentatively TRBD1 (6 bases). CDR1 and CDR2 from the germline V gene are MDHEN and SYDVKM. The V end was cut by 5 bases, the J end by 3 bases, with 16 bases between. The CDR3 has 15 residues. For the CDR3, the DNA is TGTGCCAGCAGTGGAGGAGGACAGCCGGACACTGAAGCTTTCTTT. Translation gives CASSGGGQPDTEAFF.

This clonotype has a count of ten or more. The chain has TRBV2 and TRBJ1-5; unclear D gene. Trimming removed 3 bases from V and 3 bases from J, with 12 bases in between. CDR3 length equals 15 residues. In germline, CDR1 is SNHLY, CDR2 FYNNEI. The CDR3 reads CASSDIAQPNQPQHF. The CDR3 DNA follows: TGTGCCAGCAGTGATATCGCGCAGCCCAATCAGCCCCAGCATTTT.

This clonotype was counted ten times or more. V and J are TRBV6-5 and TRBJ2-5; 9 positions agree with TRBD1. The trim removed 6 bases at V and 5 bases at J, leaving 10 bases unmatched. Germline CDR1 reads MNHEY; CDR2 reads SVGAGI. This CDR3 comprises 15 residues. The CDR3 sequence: CASSHPGTGRETQYF. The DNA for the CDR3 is TGTGCCAGCAGCCATCCCGGGACAGGGAGGGAGACCCAGTACTTC.

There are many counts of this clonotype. The CDR3 loop is CASSLGLGQGPNTEAFF. CDR3 coding DNA: TGTGCCAGCAGTCTGGGTCTCGGTCAGGGACCGAACACTGAAGCTTTCTTT. The rearrangement joins TRBV28 to TRBJ1-1; possible D gene TRBD1, 5 bases. Looked up from germline, CDR1 is MDHEN and CDR2 is SYDVKM. The CDR3 consists of 17 residues. V was clipped by 5 bases and J by 1 base, with 20 bases between them. Full variable domain (outside the CDR3, taken from reference TRBV28 and TRBJ1-1): DVKVTQSSRYLVKRTGEKVFLECVQDMDHENMFWYRQDPGLGLRLIYFSYDVKMKEKGDIPEGYSVSREKKERFSLILESASTNQTSMYLCASSLGLGQGPNTEAFFGQGTRLTVV.

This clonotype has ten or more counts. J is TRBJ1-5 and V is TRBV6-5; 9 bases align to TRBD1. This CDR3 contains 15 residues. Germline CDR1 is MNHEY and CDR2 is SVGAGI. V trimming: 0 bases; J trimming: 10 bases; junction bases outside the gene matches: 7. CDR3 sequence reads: CASSYSAGQGSPQHF. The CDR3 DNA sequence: TGTGCCAGCAGTTACTCGGCGGGACAGGGTTCCCCCCAGCATTTT.

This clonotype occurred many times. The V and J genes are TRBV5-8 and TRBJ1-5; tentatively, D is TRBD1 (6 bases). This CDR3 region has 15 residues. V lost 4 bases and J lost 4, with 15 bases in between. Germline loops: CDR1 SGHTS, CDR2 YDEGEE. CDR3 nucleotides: TGTGCCAGCAGCCCGCTTGGGGGCGGGAATCAGCCCCAGCATTTT. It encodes CASSPLGGGNQPQHF.

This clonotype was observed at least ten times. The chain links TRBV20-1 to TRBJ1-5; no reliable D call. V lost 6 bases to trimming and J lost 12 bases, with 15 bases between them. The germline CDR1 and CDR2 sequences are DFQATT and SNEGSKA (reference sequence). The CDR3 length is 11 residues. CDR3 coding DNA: TGCAGTGCGGGCCCCCGTTATCACCAGCATTTT. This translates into CSAGPRYHQHF.

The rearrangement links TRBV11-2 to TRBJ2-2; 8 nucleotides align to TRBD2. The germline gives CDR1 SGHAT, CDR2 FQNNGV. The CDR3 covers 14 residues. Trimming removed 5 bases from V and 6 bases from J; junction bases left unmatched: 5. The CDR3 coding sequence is TGTGCCAGCAGCCCGAGGACTAGCTCCGGGGAGCTGTTTTTT. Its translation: CASSPRTSSGELFF.